A selection of T cell receptor beta chains follows, all from one sample in a study of blood T cell repertoires in COVID-19. Sequencing used immunoSEQ multiplex PCR; TCRdb keeps in-frame clones, though not all of them. The sample consists of more than 20,000 clones, about 90% of them appearing once. Sample: peripheral blood. The receptor source for this set is a woman in her fifties or sixties with active COVID-19. Each CDR3 is given with its conserved first and last residue. D genes are given only for firm matches. Where a row states a size, it is once, few, many or the class of an expanded clone; other rows omit it.

d_call,clone_size,v_call,j_call,cdr3_aa,cdr3_nt
TRBD1,-,TRBV4-1,TRBJ1-4,CASSRDRDRGREKLFF,TGCGCCAGCAGCCGGGACCGGGACAGGGGGCGCGAAAAACTGTTTTTT
TRBD1,-,TRBV10-3,TRBJ1-2,CAISAGQDYGYTF,TGTGCCATCAGTGCCGGACAGGACTATGGCTACACCTTC
-,-,TRBV5-1,TRBJ1-1,CASQPATGAPKAFF,TGCGCCAGCCAGCCTGCGACAGGAGCTCCTAAAGCTTTCTTT
TRBD2,-,TRBV7-9,TRBJ2-3,CASSPSGRYTDTQYF,TGTGCCAGCAGCCCGAGCGGGAGATACACAGATACGCAGTATTTT
-,-,TRBV29-1,TRBJ1-2,CSASGIGGYTF,TGCAGCGCCTCAGGAATAGGTGGCTACACCTTC
TRBD1,-,TRBV27,TRBJ1-2,CASSPRQGPYGYTF,TGTGCCAGCAGTCCGCGACAGGGGCCCTATGGCTACACCTTC
TRBD1,-,TRBV19,TRBJ1-2,CASSIPGGSYGYTF,TGTGCCAGTAGTATCCCAGGGGGGAGCTATGGCTACACCTTC
TRBD2,-,TRBV25-1,TRBJ2-5,CASTLSFPGLAEETQYF,TGTGCCAGCACCTTATCCTTTCCGGGACTAGCGGAAGAGACCCAGTACTTC
-,-,TRBV29-1,TRBJ1-2,CSVEDVHLGPHF,TGCAGCGTTGAAGATGTCCACTTGGGGCCGCACTTC
TRBD1,-,TRBV19,TRBJ1-2,CASKDRADYGYTF,TGTGCCAGCAAGGACAGGGCGGACTATGGCTACACCTTC
TRBD1,-,TRBV28,TRBJ2-7,CASSLSTGTGGSYEQYF,TGTGCCAGCAGTTTGTCTACCGGGACAGGGGGTTCCTACGAGCAGTACTTC
-,-,TRBV7-2,TRBJ2-3,CASSLGQLDTQYF,TGTGCCAGCAGCTTAGGACAGTTAGATACGCAGTATTTT
-,once,TRBV14,TRBJ2-1,CASSQAYEQFF,TGTGCCAGCAGCCAAGCCTATGAGCAGTTCTTC
TRBD2,-,TRBV7-7,TRBJ2-5,CASSLGLAGVPFQETQYF,TGTGCCAGCAGTCTTGGGCTAGCGGGAGTACCGTTCCAAGAGACCCAGTACTTC
-,-,TRBV28,TRBJ2-2,CASKSGVSGELFF,TGTGCCAGCAAGTCAGGGGTGTCGGGGGAGCTGTTTTTT
-,-,TRBV7-2,TRBJ2-7,CASSLGIGYDRYEQYF,TGTGCCAGCAGCTTAGGGATCGGGTACGACCGCTACGAGCAGTACTTC
-,-,TRBV7-8,TRBJ1-2,CASTKFGSADYGYTF,TGTGCCAGCACCAAATTTGGGTCGGCGGACTATGGCTACACCTTC
TRBD1,-,TRBV7-2,TRBJ2-5,CASSLAQTGVYQETQYF,TGTGCCAGCAGCTTAGCTCAGACAGGGGTGTACCAAGAGACCCAGTACTTC
-,-,TRBV18,TRBJ1-3,CASSPTGSGNTIYF,TGTGCCAGCTCACCTACAGGGTCTGGAAACACCATATATTTT
-,-,TRBV7-3,TRBJ2-5,CASSPTTQGDQYF,TGTGCCAGCAGCCCGACGACCCAGGGTGACCAGTACTTC
-,-,TRBV7-2,TRBJ2-3,CASSLAPLTGLAADTQYF,TGTGCCAGCAGCTTAGCCCCTCTGACAGGGTTAGCGGCAGATACGCAGTATTTT
TRBD1,-,TRBV5-6,TRBJ1-2,CASSQGAGHYGYTF,TGTGCCAGCAGCCAGGGGGCGGGACACTATGGCTACACCTTC
TRBD2,-,TRBV6-4,TRBJ2-1,CASSRLAGGGFNEQFF,TGTGCCAGCAGTCGGCTAGCGGGAGGCGGATTCAATGAGCAGTTCTTC
-,-,TRBV7-9,TRBJ1-1,CASSPSAEGLF,TGTGCCAGCAGCCCCTCGGCTGAGGGCCTATTT
-,-,TRBV10-3,TRBJ1-5,CATGRKSNQPQHF,TGTGCCACCGGCAGGAAGAGCAATCAGCCCCAGCATTTT
-,once,TRBV7-2,TRBJ2-7,CASSLGRGSQYEQYF,TGTGCCAGCAGCTTAGGTCGGGGGAGTCAGTACGAGCAGTACTTC
-,once,TRBV5-4,TRBJ2-7,CASSLKRGLVNEQYF,TGTGCCAGCAGCTTGAAAAGGGGTCTTGTTAACGAGCAGTACTTC
-,-,TRBV30,TRBJ2-1,CAWQLGEVQFF,TGTGCCTGGCAGCTCGGGGAGGTTCAGTTCTTC
-,-,TRBV5-1,TRBJ2-2,CASSFSDSMFLGELFF,TGCGCCAGCAGCTTCAGTGACAGTATGTTTCTGGGGGAGCTGTTTTTT
-,once,TRBV12-2,TRBJ2-1,CASRQGSSGRARYNEQFF,TGTGCAAGTCGTCAGGGGAGTAGCGGGAGGGCCAGATACAATGAGCAGTTCTTC
TRBD1,-,TRBV27,TRBJ1-1,CASSWTGANTEAFF,TGTGCCAGCAGTTGGACAGGGGCGAACACTGAAGCTTTCTTT
-,-,TRBV5-1,TRBJ2-6,CASSLSTEYQGAGANVLTF,TGCGCCAGCAGCTTGTCTACTGAATATCAGGGTGCTGGGGCCAACGTCCTGACTTTC
TRBD1,-,TRBV5-4,TRBJ2-7,CASSPRDRGNYEQYF,TGTGCCAGCAGCCCCCGGGACAGGGGTAACTACGAGCAGTACTTC
-,-,TRBV18,TRBJ2-2,CASSPGGGSASGELFF,TGTGCCAGCTCACCAGGAGGAGGGTCCGCGAGCGGGGAGCTGTTTTTT
TRBD2,-,TRBV19,TRBJ2-5,CASAAGGLQETQYF,TGTGCCTCAGCAGCGGGGGGCCTCCAAGAGACCCAGTACTTC
-,once,TRBV28,TRBJ1-5,CASSLAGGHPKVQPQHF,TGTGCCAGCAGTCTCGCGGGGGGACACCCGAAGGTTCAGCCCCAGCATTTT
TRBD2,-,TRBV5-1,TRBJ2-7,CASSLAPSGSIYEQYF,TGCGCCAGCAGCTTGGCCCCCAGCGGGAGTATCTACGAGCAGTACTTC
TRBD1,-,TRBV15,TRBJ2-1,CATNRDRAYNEQFF,TGTGCCACCAACCGGGACAGGGCCTACAATGAGCAGTTCTTC
-,once,TRBV7-3,TRBJ1-4,CASSDLRGAGEKLFF,TGTGCCAGCAGCGACCTCCGGGGAGCGGGTGAAAAACTGTTTTTT
-,-,TRBV7-8,TRBJ1-5,CASSLARLTVNGPQHF,TGTGCCAGCAGCTTAGCGCGTTTAACAGTCAACGGGCCCCAGCATTTT
-,-,TRBV15,TRBJ2-4,CATSRIQGLLNIQYF,TGTGCCACCAGCAGGATACAGGGTCTCCTGAACATTCAGTACTTC
-,-,TRBV12-3/TRBV12-4,TRBJ1-4,CASSSLGGAKLFF,TGTGCCAGCAGTTCATTGGGGGGGGCAAAACTGTTTTTT
TRBD2,-,TRBV14,TRBJ2-1,CASSQDLLGGGLFNEQFF,TGTGCCAGCAGCCAAGATCTCCTCGGGGGGGGACTCTTCAATGAGCAGTTCTTC
TRBD1,-,TRBV27,TRBJ2-7,CASKLGQGDNYEQYF,TGTGCCAGCAAGTTGGGCCAGGGGGACAACTACGAGCAGTACTTC
TRBD1,-,TRBV9,TRBJ1-1,CASSVVGQGADEAFF,TGTGCCAGCAGCGTAGTCGGACAGGGGGCGGATGAAGCTTTCTTT
-,-,TRBV7-8,TRBJ2-4,CASSLGGAKNIQYF,TGTGCCAGCAGCTTAGGAGGGGCCAAAAACATTCAGTACTTC
-,-,TRBV30,TRBJ1-1,CAWSVAYEAFF,TGTGCCTGGAGTGTAGCCTATGAAGCTTTCTTT
TRBD2,-,TRBV7-9,TRBJ2-1,CASSLSLAGGYNEQFF,TGTGCCAGCAGCTTAAGCCTAGCGGGGGGATACAATGAGCAGTTCTTC
TRBD2,-,TRBV14,TRBJ2-1,CASSQDPAGVGNEQFF,TGTGCCAGCAGCCAAGACCCAGCGGGAGTGGGCAATGAGCAGTTCTTC
TRBD1,-,TRBV19,TRBJ2-3,CASSGLRQGTDTQYF,TGTGCCAGTAGTGGGTTAAGACAGGGGACAGATACGCAGTATTTT
-,-,TRBV15,TRBJ2-3,CATSRDGIGRVTDTQYF,TGTGCCACCAGCAGAGATGGTATCGGGAGAGTCACAGATACGCAGTATTTT
TRBD2,-,TRBV29-1,TRBJ2-1,CSVERAWATKAGGSYNEQFF,TGCAGCGTTGAGCGGGCGTGGGCGACCAAAGCGGGAGGATCCTACAATGAGCAGTTCTTC
-,-,TRBV6-5,TRBJ1-1,CASSYISGETEAFF,TGTGCCAGCAGTTATATCTCAGGGGAAACTGAAGCTTTCTTT
-,-,TRBV6-2/TRBV6-3,TRBJ1-1,CASSYRFTEQAFF,TGTGCCAGCAGTTATCGGTTCACCGAACAAGCTTTCTTT
-,-,TRBV11-2,TRBJ1-1,CASSLGLNTEAFF,TGTGCCAGCAGCTTAGGGCTCAACACTGAAGCTTTCTTT